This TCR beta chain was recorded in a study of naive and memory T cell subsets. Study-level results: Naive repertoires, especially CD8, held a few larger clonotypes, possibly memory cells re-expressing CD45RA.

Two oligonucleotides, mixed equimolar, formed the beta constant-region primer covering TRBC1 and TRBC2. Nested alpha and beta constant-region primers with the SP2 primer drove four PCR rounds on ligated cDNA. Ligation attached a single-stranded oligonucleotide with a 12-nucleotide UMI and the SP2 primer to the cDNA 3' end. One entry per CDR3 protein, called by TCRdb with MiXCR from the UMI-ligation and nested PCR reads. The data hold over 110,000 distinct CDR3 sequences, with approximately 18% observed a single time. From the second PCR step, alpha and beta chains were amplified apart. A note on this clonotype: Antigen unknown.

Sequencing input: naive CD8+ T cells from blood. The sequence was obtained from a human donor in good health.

CDR3 in DNA: TGTGCCAGCAGTGGAACCTGGGACGGGACAACGAACACTGAAGCTTTCTTT. Amino acids: CASSGTWDGTTNTEAFF. This chain uses TRBV2 with TRBJ1-1; a weak D match, TRBD1 (6 bases). This CDR3 comprises 17 residues. CDR1 SNHLY and CDR2 FYNNEI come from the germline V gene. The V and J ends lost 4 bases and 1 base respectively, with 19 bases between them.